A selection of T cell receptor beta chains follows, all from one sample in a study of siplizumab effects on memory and regulatory T cells. Profiling relied on immunoSEQ multiplex PCR, and the TCRdb table lists in-frame clones only, not all of them. Of about 80,000 clones listed, over 90% are singletons. Sequencing was carried out using CD8+ T cells sorted from blood. The receptors were sampled from a human donor in good health. The CDR3 runs from the conserved cysteine through the conserved F or W. D genes are given only for firm matches.

J | D | V | CDR3
TRBJ2-3 | NA | TRBV25-1 | CASRVTDTQYF
TRBJ1-3 | NA | TRBV4-1 | CASSQEAGDSGNTIYF
TRBJ1-1 | NA | TRBV4-1 | CASSASPRDDTEAFF
TRBJ2-3 | TRBD1 | TRBV28 | CASTTGAVTDTQYF
TRBJ2-7 | TRBD1 | TRBV27 | CASSIRGLYEQYF
TRBJ2-1 | TRBD2 | TRBV10-2 | CASKGLAGNNEQFF
TRBJ1-1 | NA | TRBV19 | CASSFKTGNTEAFF
TRBJ2-1 | NA | TRBV21-1 | CASSNSQGADNEQFF
TRBJ2-3 | TRBD2 | TRBV7-8 | CASSSLQRGTSGESTDTQYF
TRBJ2-1 | TRBD2 | TRBV19 | CASSWITSGSGNEQFF
TRBJ2-3 | TRBD2 | TRBV11-3 | CASSLSSGTSDDTQYF
TRBJ2-3 | NA | TRBV19 | CASSWGVPADTQYF
TRBJ2-5 | NA | TRBV5-1 | CASSLSPETQYF
TRBJ2-1 | NA | TRBV29-1 | CSVKNFDEQFF
TRBJ1-5 | NA | TRBV19 | CASSIGAGSNQPQHF
TRBJ2-1 | TRBD1 | TRBV5-1 | CASSFFRDRGGNEQFF
TRBJ1-2 | TRBD1 | TRBV27 | CASSLGGTGDYGYTF
TRBJ2-3 | NA | TRBV27 | CASSPSTGELSDTQYF
TRBJ2-7 | TRBD1 | TRBV19 | CASSPTTGWYEQYF
TRBJ2-3 | TRBD1 | TRBV19 | CASSPLGTGDWDTQYF
TRBJ2-7 | NA | TRBV7-9 | CASSLAFSGIYEQYF
TRBJ1-2 | NA | TRBV5-8 | CASSFKSGQTYYGYTF
TRBJ2-7 | NA | TRBV4-1 | CASSSLAGGQYF
TRBJ2-7 | TRBD2 | TRBV2 | CARETGLAGGSPHEQYF
TRBJ2-1 | NA | TRBV7-3 | CASSLTGAREQFF
TRBJ1-2 | NA | TRBV11-2 | CASSLVVGPRAGYTF
TRBJ2-4 | NA | TRBV11-2 | CASSSASGVLAKNIQYF
TRBJ2-7 | TRBD2 | TRBV13 | CASTEGGTSGYEQYF
TRBJ2-7 | NA | TRBV18 | CASSPIGGYAYEQYF
TRBJ2-1 | TRBD2 | TRBV7-9 | CASSLNSPSGGTPYNEQFF
TRBJ2-3 | NA | TRBV28 | CASKLSLGAGDTDTQYF
TRBJ2-1 | NA | TRBV28 | CASGVPYNEQFF